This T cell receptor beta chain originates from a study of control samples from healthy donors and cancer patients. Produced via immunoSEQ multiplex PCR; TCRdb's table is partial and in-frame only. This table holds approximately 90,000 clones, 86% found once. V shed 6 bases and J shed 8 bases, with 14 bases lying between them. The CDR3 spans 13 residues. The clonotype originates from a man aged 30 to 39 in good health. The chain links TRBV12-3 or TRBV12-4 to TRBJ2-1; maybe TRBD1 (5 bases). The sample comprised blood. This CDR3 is CASRSSRVYEQFF. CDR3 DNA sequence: TGTGCCAGCAGAAGCTCCAGGGTGTATGAGCAGTTCTTC.